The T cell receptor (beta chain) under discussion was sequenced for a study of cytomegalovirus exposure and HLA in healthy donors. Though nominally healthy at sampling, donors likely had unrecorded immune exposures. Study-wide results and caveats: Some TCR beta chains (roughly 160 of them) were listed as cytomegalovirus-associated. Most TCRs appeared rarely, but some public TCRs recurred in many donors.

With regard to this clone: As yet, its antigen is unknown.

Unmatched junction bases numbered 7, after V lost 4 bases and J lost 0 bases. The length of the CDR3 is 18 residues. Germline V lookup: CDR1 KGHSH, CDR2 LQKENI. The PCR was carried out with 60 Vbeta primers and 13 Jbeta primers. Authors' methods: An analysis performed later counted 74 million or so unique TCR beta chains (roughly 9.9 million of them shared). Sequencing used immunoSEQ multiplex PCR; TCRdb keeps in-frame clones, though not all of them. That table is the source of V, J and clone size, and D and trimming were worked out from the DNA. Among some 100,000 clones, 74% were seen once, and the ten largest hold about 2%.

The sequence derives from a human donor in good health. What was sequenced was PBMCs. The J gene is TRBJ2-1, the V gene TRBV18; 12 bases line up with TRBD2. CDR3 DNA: TGTGCCAGCTCACGACAAGGGACTAGCGGGTCCTCCTACAATGAGCAGTTCTTC. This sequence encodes CASSRQGTSGSSYNEQFF. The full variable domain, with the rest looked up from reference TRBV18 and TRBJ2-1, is NAGVMQNPRHLVRRRGQEARLRCSPMKGHSHVYWYRQLPEEGLKFMVYLQKENIIDESGMPKERFSAEFPKEGPSILRIQQVVRGDSAAYFCASSRQGTSGSSYNEQFFGPGTRLTVL.